The clone carrying this T cell receptor beta chain was observed a few times. No antigen is known for it. The data are from a study of post-analysis software for immune sequencing data. Looking at the study overall: Included among the disease courses, which were recorded for the cohort, were relapsing-remitting, secondary progressive and progressive-relapsing multiple sclerosis.

The CDR3 has 15 residues. V dropped 4 bases and J dropped 2 bases, with 11 bases sitting between them. Germline-derived CDR1 and CDR2 are MNHEY and SVGEGT. General observations from the study: There were a few TRBV segments more frequent in patients than controls, and TRBV5-6, TRBV5-1 and TRBV20-1 were among them. Significantly lower normalized Chao1 diversity was found in patients with multiple sclerosis relative to controls. With F measure, samples from one preparation batch clustered together strongly.

Unique molecular identifiers tagged the TCR beta cDNA libraries. When about 1 to 11 million T cells were used, they gave some 520,000 cDNA molecules. TCRdb re-called the PCR reads through MiXCR, storing one row per CDR3 protein. Of hundreds of thousands of distinct CDR3 sequences in the sample, approximately 60% were seen once. The origin of this receptor is a girl aged 2-9 years with multiple sclerosis. Sample: blood. This chain links TRBV6-2 or TRBV6-3 with TRBJ2-2, with a tentative D call TRBD1 (5 bases). The chain's CDR3 is CASSSTQGNTGELFF. Here the CDR3 DNA reads TGTGCCAGCAGTTCGACCCAGGGCAACACCGGGGAGCTGTTTTTT.